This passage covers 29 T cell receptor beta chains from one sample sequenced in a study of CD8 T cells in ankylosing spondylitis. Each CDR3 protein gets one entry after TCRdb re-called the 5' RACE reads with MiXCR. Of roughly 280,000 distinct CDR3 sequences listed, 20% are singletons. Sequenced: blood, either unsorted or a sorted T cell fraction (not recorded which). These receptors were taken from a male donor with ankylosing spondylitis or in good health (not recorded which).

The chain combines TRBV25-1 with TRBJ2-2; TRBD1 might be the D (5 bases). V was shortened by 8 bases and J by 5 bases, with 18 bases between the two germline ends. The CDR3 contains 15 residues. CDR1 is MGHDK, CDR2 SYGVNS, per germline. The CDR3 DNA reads TGTGCCAGCCAAGCCATAGGGGTTCAGACCGGGGAGCTGTTTTTT. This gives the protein CASQAIGVQTGELFF.

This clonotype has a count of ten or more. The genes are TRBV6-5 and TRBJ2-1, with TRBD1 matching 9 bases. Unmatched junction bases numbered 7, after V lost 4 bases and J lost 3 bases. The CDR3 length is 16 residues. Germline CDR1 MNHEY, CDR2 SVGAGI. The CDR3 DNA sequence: TGTGCCAGCAGTTTGGGCCCGGGACAGGGCTACAATGAGCAGTTCTTC. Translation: CASSLGPGQGYNEQFF.

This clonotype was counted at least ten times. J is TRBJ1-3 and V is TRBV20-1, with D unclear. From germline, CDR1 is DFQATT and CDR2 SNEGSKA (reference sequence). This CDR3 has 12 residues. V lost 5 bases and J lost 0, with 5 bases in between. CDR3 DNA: TGCAGTGCTCGGATCTCTGGAAACACCATATATTTT. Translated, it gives CSARISGNTIYF.

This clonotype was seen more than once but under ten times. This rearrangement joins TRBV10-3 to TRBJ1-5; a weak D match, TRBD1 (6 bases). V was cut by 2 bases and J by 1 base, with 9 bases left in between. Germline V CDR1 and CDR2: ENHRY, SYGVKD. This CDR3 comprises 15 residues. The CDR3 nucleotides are TGTGCCATCAGTGAGGAGGGGGACAGCAATCAGCCCCAGCATTTT. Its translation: CAISEEGDSNQPQHF.

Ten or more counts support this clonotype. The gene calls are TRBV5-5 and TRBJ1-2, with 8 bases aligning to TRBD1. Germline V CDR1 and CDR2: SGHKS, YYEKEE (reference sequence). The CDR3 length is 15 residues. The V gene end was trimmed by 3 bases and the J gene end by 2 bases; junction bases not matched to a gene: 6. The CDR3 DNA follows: TGTGCCAGCAGCTCTCGACAGGGGAGGAACTATGGCTACACCTTC. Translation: CASSSRQGRNYGYTF.

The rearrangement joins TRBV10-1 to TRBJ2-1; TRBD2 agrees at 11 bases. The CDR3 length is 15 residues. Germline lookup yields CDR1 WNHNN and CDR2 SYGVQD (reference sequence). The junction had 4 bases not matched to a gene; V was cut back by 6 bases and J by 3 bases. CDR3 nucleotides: TGCGCCAGCAGAGATCTAGCGGGAGGCTACAATGAGCAGTTCTTC. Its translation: CASRDLAGGYNEQFF.

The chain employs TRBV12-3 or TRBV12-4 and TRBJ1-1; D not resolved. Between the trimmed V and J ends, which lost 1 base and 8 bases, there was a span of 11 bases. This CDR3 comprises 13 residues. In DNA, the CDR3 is TGTGCCAGCAGTTTAGTGCCAGGAACCGAAGCTTTCTTT. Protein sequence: CASSLVPGTEAFF.

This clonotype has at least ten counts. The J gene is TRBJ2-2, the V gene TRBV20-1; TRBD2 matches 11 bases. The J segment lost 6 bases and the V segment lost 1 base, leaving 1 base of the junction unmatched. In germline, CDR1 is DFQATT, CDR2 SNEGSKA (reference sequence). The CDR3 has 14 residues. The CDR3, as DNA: TGCAGTGCTAGAGCTAGCGGGGGGCCCGGGGAGCTGTTTTTT. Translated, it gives CSARASGGPGELFF.

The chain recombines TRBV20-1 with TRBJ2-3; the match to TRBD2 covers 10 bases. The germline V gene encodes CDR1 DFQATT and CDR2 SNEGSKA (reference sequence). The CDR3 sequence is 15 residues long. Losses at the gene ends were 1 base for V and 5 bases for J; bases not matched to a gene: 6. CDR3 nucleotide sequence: TGCAGTGCTAGAGGAGAAGCGGGGGGGCAAGATACGCAGTATTTT. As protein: CSARGEAGGQDTQYF.

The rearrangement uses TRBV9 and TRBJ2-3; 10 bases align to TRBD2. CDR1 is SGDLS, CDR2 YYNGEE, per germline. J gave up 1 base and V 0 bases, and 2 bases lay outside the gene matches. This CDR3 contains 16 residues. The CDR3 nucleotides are TGTGCCAGCAGCGTAGTCACTAGCGGGGGCACAGATACGCAGTATTTT. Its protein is CASSVVTSGGTDTQYF. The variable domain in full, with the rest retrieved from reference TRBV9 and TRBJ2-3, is DSGVTQTPKHLITATGQRVTLRCSPRSGDLSVYWYQQSLDQGLQFLIQYYNGEERAKGNILERFSAQQFPDLHSELNLSSLELGDSALYFCASSVVTSGGTDTQYFGPGTRLTVL.

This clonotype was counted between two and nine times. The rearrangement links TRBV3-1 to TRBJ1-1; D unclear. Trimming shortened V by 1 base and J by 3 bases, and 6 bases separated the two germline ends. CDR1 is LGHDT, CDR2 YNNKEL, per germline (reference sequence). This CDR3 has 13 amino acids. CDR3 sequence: CASSQVADTEAFF. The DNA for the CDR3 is TGTGCCAGCAGCCAAGTTGCCGACACTGAAGCTTTCTTT.

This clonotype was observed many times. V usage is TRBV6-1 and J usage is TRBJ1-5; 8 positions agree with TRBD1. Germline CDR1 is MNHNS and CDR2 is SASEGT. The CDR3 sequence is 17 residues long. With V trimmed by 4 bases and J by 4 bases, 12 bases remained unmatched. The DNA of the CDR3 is TGTGCCAGCAGTGCCCCAAGGGACAGGCGTATGAATCAGCCCCAGCATTTT. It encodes CASSAPRDRRMNQPQHF.

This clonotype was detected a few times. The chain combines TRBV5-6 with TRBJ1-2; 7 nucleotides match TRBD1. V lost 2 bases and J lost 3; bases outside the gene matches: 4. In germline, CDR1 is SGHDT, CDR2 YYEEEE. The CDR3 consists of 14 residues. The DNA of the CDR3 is TGTGCCAGCAGCTTACAGGGGACGGACTATGGCTACACCTTC. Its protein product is CASSLQGTDYGYTF.

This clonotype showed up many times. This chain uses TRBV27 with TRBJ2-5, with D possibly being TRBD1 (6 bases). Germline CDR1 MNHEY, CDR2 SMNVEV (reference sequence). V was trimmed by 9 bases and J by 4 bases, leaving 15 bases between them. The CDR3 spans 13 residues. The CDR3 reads CASQGAGAETQYF. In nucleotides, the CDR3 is TGTGCCAGTCAGGGCGCAGGGGCAGAGACCCAGTACTTC.

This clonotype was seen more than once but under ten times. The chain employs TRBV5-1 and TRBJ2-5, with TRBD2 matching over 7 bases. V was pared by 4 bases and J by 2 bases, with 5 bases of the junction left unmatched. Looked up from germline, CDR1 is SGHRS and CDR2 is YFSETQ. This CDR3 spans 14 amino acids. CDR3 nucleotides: TGCGCCAGCAGCCGAATAGCGGGTCAAGAGACCCAGTACTTC. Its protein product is CASSRIAGQETQYF.

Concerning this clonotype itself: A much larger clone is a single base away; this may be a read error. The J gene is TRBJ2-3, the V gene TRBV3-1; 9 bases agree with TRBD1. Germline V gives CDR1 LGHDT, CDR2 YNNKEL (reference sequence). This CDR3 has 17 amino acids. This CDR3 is CASCQEPGTGNTDTQYF. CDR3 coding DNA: TGTGCCAGCTGCCAAGAACCCGGGACAGGGAACACAGATACGCAGTATTTT.

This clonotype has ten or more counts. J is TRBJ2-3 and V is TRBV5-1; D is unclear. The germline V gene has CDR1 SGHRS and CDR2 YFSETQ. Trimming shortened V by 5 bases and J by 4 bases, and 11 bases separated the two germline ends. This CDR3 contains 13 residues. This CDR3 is CASRDPPSDTQYF. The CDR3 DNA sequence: TGCGCCAGCAGGGACCCTCCCTCAGATACGCAGTATTTT.

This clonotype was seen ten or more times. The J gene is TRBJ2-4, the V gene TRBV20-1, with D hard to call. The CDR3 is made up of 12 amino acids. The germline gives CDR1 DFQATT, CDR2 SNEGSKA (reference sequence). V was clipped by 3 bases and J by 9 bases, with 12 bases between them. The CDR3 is CSARGRPSIQYF. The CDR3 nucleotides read TGCAGTGCTAGGGGTAGACCTTCCATTCAGTACTTC.

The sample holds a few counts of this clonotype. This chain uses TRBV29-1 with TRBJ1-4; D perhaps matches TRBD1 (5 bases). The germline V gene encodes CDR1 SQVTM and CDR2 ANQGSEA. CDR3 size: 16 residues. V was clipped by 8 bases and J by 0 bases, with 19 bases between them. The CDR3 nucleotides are TGCAGCACTACCTCGGGATTCAGGGCAACTAATGAAAAACTGTTTTTT. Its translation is CSTTSGFRATNEKLFF.

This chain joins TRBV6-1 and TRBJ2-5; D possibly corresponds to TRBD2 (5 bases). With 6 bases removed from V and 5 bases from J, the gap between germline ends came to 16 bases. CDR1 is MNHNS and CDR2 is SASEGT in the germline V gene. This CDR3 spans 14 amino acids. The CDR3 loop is CASSQSFGVETQYF. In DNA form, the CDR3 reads TGTGCCAGCAGCCAGAGTTTCGGGGTTGAGACCCAGTACTTC.

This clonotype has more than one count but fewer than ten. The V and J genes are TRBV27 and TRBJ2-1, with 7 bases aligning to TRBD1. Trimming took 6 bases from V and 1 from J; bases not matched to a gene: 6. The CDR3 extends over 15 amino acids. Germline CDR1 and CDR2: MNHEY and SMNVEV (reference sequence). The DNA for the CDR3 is TGTGCCAGCAGAGCCGGGACAGTTTCCTACAATGAGCAGTTCTTC. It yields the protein CASRAGTVSYNEQFF.

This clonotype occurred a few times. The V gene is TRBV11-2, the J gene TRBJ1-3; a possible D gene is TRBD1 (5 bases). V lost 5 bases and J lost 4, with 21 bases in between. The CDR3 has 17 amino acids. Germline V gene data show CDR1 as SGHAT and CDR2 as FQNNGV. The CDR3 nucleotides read TGTGCCAGCAGCGCCCGAGGCGGGGGACTCGCGGGAAACACCATATATTTT. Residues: CASSARGGGLAGNTIYF.

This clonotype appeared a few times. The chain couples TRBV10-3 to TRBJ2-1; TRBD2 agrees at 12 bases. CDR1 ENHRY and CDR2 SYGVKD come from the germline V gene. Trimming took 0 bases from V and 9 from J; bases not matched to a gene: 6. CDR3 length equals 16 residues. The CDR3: CAISESASGGAGEQFF. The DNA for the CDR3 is TGTGCCATCAGTGAGTCCGCTAGCGGGGGGGCCGGTGAGCAGTTCTTC.

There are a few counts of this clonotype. CDR3 residues: CASSLVGQSTDTQYF. Here the CDR3 DNA reads TGCGCCAGCAGCTTGGTGGGACAGTCCACAGATACGCAGTATTTT. The chain employs TRBV5-1 and TRBJ2-3, with 7 bases matching TRBD1. Germline CDR1 reads SGHRS; CDR2 reads YFSETQ. The CDR3 is 15 residues long. With 0 bases clipped from V and 2 bases from J, the junction kept 3 bases outside the gene matches.

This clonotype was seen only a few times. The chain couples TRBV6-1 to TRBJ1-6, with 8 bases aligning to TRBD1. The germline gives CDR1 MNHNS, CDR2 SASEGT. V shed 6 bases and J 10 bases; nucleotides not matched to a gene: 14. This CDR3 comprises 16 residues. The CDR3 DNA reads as TGTGCCAGCAGCCGGCACCCCGACAGGGGCGGCTCACCCCTCCACTTT. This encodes CASSRHPDRGGSPLHF.

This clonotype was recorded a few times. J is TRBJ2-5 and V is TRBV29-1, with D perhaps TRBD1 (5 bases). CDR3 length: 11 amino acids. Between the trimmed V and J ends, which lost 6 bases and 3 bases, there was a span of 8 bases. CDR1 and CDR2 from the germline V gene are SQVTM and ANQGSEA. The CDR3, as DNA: TGCAGCGTCCTGGACAAAGAGACCCAGTACTTC. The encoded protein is CSVLDKETQYF.

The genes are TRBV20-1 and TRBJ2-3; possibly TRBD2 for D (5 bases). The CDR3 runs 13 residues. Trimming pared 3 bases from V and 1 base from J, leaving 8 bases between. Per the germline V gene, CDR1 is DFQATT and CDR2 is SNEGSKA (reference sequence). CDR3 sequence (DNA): TGCAGTGCTAGTTTACTAGGCACAGATACGCAGTATTTT. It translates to CSASLLGTDTQYF.

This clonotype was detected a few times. The CDR3 bases are TGTGCCAGCAGCCGTCCCCGGGACAGGGCTGAAGCTTTCTTT. Its protein is CASSRPRDRAEAFF. This rearrangement joins TRBV12-3 or TRBV12-4 to TRBJ1-1; TRBD1 aligns across 9 bases. The CDR3 runs 14 residues. The junction had 8 bases not matched to a gene; V was cut back by 6 bases and J by 6 bases.

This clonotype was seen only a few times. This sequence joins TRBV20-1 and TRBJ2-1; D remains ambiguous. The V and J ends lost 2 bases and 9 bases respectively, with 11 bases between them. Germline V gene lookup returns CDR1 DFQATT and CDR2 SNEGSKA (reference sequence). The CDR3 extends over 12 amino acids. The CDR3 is CSARPPVTEQFF. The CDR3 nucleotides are TGCAGTGCTAGACCCCCGGTCACTGAGCAGTTCTTC.